This TCR beta chain was captured by sequencing in a study of blood T cell repertoires in COVID-19. Study context: Sites in the United States, Italy and Spain provided acute and convalescent COVID-19 samples. PBMCs, B-cell-depleted T cells, or T cells provided the cDNA or gDNA that made up the material.

The CDR3 covers 18 residues. CDR1 is SGHDT and CDR2 is YYEEEE in the germline V gene. V was clipped by 5 bases and J by 0 bases; unmatched bases: 12. Under the authors' procedure: Reference gene primer amplification gave nucleated cell count estimates. Libraries were prepared by immunoSEQ multiplex PCR; TCRdb keeps only in-frame clonotypes and omits some of them. V, J and clone size are taken as reported in that table, and D and trimming were inferred from the DNA itself. Found here are 100,000 or so clones, 80% to 85% of them singletons; the top ten hold roughly 1.9%. The J gene is TRBJ2-7, the V gene TRBV5-6; TRBD1 aligns across 12 bases. The receptor was derived from a man aged 70-80 years with active or convalescent COVID-19. Sequencing used peripheral blood. This CDR3 is CASRERMGTGGPSYEQYF. The CDR3 DNA reads as TGTGCCAGCAGGGAGAGGATGGGGACAGGGGGCCCCTCCTACGAGCAGTACTTC.